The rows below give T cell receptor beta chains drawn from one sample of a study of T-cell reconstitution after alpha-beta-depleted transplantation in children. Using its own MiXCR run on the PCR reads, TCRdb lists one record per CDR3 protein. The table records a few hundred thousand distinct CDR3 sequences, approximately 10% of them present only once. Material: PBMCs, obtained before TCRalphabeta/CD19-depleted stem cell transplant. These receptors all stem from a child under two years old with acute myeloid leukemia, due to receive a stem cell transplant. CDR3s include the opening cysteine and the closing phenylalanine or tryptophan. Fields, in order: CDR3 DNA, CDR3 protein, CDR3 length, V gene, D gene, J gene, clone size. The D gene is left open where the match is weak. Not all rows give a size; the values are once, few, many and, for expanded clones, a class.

DNA: TGTGCCACCAGTGGGAATCCAGGCATTTGGGTTAGAGCTTTCTTT
CDR3: CATSGNPGIWVRAFF
length: 15
V: TRBV24-1
D: -
J: TRBJ1-1
size: many

DNA: TGCGCCAGCAGTGATACAGGGGGCGGCGATACGCAGTATTTT
CDR3: CASSDTGGGDTQYF
length: 14
V: TRBV10-1
D: TRBD1
J: TRBJ2-3
size: few

DNA: TGCGCCAGCAGTCAGCACAGGGGTGGGAGCTCCTACAATGAGCAGTTCTTC
CDR3: CASSQHRGGSSYNEQFF
length: 17
V: TRBV23-1
D: TRBD1
J: TRBJ2-1
size: many

DNA: TGCGCCAGCAGCACCCTACCCTGGTCAGCAGATACGCAGTATTTT
CDR3: CASSTLPWSADTQYF
length: 15
V: TRBV5-1
D: -
J: TRBJ2-3
size: -

DNA: TGTACCATCAGTTTAGTGGGTGGGGCCCAGTACTTC
CDR3: CTISLVGGAQYF
length: 12
V: TRBV10-3
D: -
J: TRBJ2-5
size: -

DNA: TGTGCCAGCAGCCCCCCTCCGGGACTGGGGAACTACAATGAGCAGTTCTTC
CDR3: CASSPPPGLGNYNEQFF
length: 17
V: TRBV11-3
D: -
J: TRBJ2-1
size: -

DNA: TGTGCCAGCAGGAATGGACTAGCGGATTCCTACGAGCAGTACTTC
CDR3: CASRNGLADSYEQYF
length: 15
V: TRBV5-4
D: TRBD2
J: TRBJ2-7
size: -

DNA: TGTGCCAGCAGCCAACCCGCGACCCCAGATACGCAGTATTTT
CDR3: CASSQPATPDTQYF
length: 14
V: TRBV14
D: -
J: TRBJ2-3
size: -

DNA: TGTGCCAGCAGCCAGACAGGGACAGGGATACATGAGCAGTTCTTC
CDR3: CASSQTGTGIHEQFF
length: 15
V: TRBV6-5
D: TRBD1
J: TRBJ2-1
size: many

DNA: TGCAGTGCTAGAGCGGGAGACTACGAGCAGTACTTC
CDR3: CSARAGDYEQYF
length: 12
V: TRBV20-1
D: -
J: TRBJ2-7
size: many

DNA: TGTGCCAGCAGTGCATCAGGGGGGGGCTACAATGAGCAGTTCTTC
CDR3: CASSASGGGYNEQFF
length: 15
V: TRBV2
D: -
J: TRBJ2-1
size: few

DNA: TGCGCCAGCAGCTTAAACTTTGCGGCAGATACGCAGTATTTT
CDR3: CASSLNFAADTQYF
length: 14
V: TRBV5-1
D: -
J: TRBJ2-3
size: many

DNA: TGTGCCAGCAGGCCTATCGGGGCTAAAGAGACCCAGTACTTC
CDR3: CASRPIGAKETQYF
length: 14
V: TRBV2
D: -
J: TRBJ2-5
size: few

DNA: TGCGCCAGCAGTTATTCAACCGGGACAGGGGATGGCTACACCTTC
CDR3: CASSYSTGTGDGYTF
length: 15
V: TRBV5-1
D: TRBD1
J: TRBJ1-2
size: many

DNA: TGTGCCAGCAACTCCAGGGGGCTCCTGCTGGGATACGAGCAGTACTTC
CDR3: CASNSRGLLLGYEQYF
length: 16
V: TRBV7-8
D: TRBD1
J: TRBJ2-7
size: many

DNA: TGCGCCAGCAGCTTGGAACACCTCTATGGCTACACCTTC
CDR3: CASSLEHLYGYTF
length: 13
V: TRBV5-1
D: -
J: TRBJ1-2
size: many

DNA: TGTGCCAGCAGTGCCTTCGCTGGGGCAAACACCGGGGAGCTGTTTTTT
CDR3: CASSAFAGANTGELFF
length: 16
V: TRBV5-5
D: -
J: TRBJ2-2
size: many

DNA: TGCAGTGCTAGGGAACTAGGAGGGTCCAATGAGGAGTTCTTC
CDR3: CSARELGGSNEEFF
length: 14
V: TRBV20-1
D: -
J: TRBJ2-1
size: -

DNA: TGTGCCAGCAGGGAAACAGGGAGCACTGAAGCTTTCTTT
CDR3: CASRETGSTEAFF
length: 13
V: TRBV28
D: -
J: TRBJ1-1
size: many

DNA: TGTGCCAGCAGCTTAGATCAGGGAGGGGGAGGCGGGGAGCTGTTTTTT
CDR3: CASSLDQGGGGGELFF
length: 16
V: TRBV7-8
D: -
J: TRBJ2-2
size: few

DNA: TGTGCCAGCAGTTCAGGGCTCTGGGGCAATCAGCCCCAGCATTTT
CDR3: CASSSGLWGNQPQHF
length: 15
V: TRBV28
D: -
J: TRBJ1-5
size: many

DNA: TGTGCCAGCAGCCGATCTAGCTATGAGACCCAGTACTTC
CDR3: CASSRSSYETQYF
length: 13
V: TRBV7-6
D: -
J: TRBJ2-5
size: many

DNA: TGTGCCAGCAGCTTCCGGGGGACCTCCGGGGAGCTGTTTTTT
CDR3: CASSFRGTSGELFF
length: 14
V: TRBV5-8
D: -
J: TRBJ2-2
size: -

DNA: TGCGCCAGCAGCATGGGACTAGCGGGATCCTACGAGCAGTACTTC
CDR3: CASSMGLAGSYEQYF
length: 15
V: TRBV5-1
D: TRBD2
J: TRBJ2-7
size: many

DNA: TGTGCCAGCAGTTTTAGCGGGAGTGTGACAGATACGCAGTATTTT
CDR3: CASSFSGSVTDTQYF
length: 15
V: TRBV28
D: TRBD2
J: TRBJ2-3
size: many

DNA: TGCAGCGTTATATCCAACAGGGTGACGGGCTACACCTTC
CDR3: CSVISNRVTGYTF
length: 13
V: TRBV29-1
D: -
J: TRBJ1-2
size: many

DNA: TGTGCCAGCAGTCGACAGAGCGGGAGGGCCTACGAGCAGTACTTC
CDR3: CASSRQSGRAYEQYF
length: 15
V: TRBV12-3/TRBV12-4
D: TRBD2
J: TRBJ2-7
size: many

DNA: TGCGCCAGCAGCTCACGACTACGTAGTGGCACAGATACGCAGTATTTT
CDR3: CASSSRLRSGTDTQYF
length: 16
V: TRBV5-1
D: -
J: TRBJ2-3
size: -

DNA: TGTGCCAGCAGACCTATAGCGGGATCTGGGGCCAACGTCCTGACTTTC
CDR3: CASRPIAGSGANVLTF
length: 16
V: TRBV11-2
D: TRBD2
J: TRBJ2-6
size: many

DNA: TGCGCCAGCAGCGGACGGAGCTCCTACGAGCAGTACTTC
CDR3: CASSGRSSYEQYF
length: 13
V: TRBV5-1
D: -
J: TRBJ2-7
size: many

DNA: TGTGCCAGCAGCTTTGAATGGGAGACCCAGTACTTC
CDR3: CASSFEWETQYF
length: 12
V: TRBV7-9
D: -
J: TRBJ2-5
size: many

DNA: TGCGCCAGCAGCTTGCATCCGGGACAGGGGGCTGATGGCTACACCTTC
CDR3: CASSLHPGQGADGYTF
length: 16
V: TRBV5-1
D: TRBD1
J: TRBJ1-2
size: -

DNA: TGTGCCTGGAGGCTCTCAGGCTATGGCTACACCTTC
CDR3: CAWRLSGYGYTF
length: 12
V: TRBV30
D: -
J: TRBJ1-2
size: few

DNA: TGTGCCAGCAGTTACTTTTTCCCGCTGAACACTGAAGCTTTCTTT
CDR3: CASSYFFPLNTEAFF
length: 15
V: TRBV6-5
D: -
J: TRBJ1-1
size: many

DNA: TGTGCCAGCGGCCCCCAGCCGGGAATTGGGGTCAATGAGCAGTTCTTC
CDR3: CASGPQPGIGVNEQFF
length: 16
V: TRBV4-2
D: -
J: TRBJ2-1
size: -

DNA: TGCGCCAGCAGCTTAGAGGGGTCCTACAATGAGCAGTTCTTC
CDR3: CASSLEGSYNEQFF
length: 14
V: TRBV5-1
D: -
J: TRBJ2-1
size: many